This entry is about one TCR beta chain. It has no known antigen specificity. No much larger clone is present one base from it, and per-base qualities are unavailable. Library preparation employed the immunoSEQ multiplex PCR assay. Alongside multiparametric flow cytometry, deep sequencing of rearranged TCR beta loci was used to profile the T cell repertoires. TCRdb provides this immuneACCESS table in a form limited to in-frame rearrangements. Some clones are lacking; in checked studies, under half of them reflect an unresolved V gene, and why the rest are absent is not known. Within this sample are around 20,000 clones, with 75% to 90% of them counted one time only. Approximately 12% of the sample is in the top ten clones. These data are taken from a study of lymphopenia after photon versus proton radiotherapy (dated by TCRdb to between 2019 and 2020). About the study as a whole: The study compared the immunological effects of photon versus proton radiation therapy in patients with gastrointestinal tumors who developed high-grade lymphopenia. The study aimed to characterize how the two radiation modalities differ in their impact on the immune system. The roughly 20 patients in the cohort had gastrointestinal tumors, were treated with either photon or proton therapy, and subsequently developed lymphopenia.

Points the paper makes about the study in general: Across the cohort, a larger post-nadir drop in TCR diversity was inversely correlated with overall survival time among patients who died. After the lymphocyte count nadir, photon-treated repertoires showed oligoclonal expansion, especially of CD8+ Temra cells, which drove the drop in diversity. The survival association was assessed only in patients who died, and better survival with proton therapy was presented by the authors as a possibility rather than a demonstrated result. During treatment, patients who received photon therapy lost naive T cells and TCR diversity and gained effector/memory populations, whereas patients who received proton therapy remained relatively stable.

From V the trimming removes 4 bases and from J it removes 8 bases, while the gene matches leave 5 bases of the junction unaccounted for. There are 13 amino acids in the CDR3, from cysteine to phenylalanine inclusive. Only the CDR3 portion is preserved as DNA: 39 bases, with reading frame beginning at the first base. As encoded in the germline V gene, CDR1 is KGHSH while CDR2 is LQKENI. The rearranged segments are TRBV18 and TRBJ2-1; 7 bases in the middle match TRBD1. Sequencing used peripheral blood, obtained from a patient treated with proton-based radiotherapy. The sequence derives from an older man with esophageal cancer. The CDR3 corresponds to CASSLNRGDEQFF. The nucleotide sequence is TGTGCCAGCTCACTCAACAGGGGCGATGAGCAGTTCTTC.